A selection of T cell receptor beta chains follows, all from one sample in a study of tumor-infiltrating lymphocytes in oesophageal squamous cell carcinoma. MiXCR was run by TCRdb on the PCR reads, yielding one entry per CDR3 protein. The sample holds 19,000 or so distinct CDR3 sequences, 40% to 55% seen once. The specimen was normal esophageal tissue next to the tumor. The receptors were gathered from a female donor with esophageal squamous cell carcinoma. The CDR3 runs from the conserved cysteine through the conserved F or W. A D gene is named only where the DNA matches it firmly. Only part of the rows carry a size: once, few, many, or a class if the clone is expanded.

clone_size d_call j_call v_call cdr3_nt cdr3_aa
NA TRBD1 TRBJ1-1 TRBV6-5 TGTGCCAGCAGCCTCACAGGGGACACTGAAGCTTTCTTT CASSLTGDTEAFF
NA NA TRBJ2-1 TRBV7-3 TGTGCCAGCAGCGTGGGTCCCCATGACAATGAGCAGTTCTTC CASSVGPHDNEQFF
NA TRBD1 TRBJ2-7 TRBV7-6 TGTGCCAGCAGCTTAGAAAGGACAGGGAACAATGAGCAGTACTTC CASSLERTGNNEQYF
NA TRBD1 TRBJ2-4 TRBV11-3 TGTGCCAGCAGCTTATCTGGGACAGGGTGGGGTGAGCAGTACTTC CASSLSGTGWGEQYF
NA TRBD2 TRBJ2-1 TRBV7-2 TGTGCCAGCAGCTTAGCGCTGACTAGCGGGAGTCTGAATGAGCAGTTCTTC CASSLALTSGSLNEQFF
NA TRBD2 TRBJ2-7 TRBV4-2 TGTGCCAGCAGCCAAGATAAGGGTAGCGGGGGGGCCTACGAGCAGTACTTC CASSQDKGSGGAYEQYF
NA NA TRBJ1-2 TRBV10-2 TGCGCCAGCACCTCACAGGCGTCCTATGGCTACACCTTC CASTSQASYGYTF
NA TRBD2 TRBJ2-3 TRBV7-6 TGTGCCAGCAGCTCAATAGCGGGAGCAATAGATACGCAGTATTTT CASSSIAGAIDTQYF
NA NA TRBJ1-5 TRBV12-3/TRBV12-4 TGTGCCAGCAGCCCCGGGTGGTTTCTGGCAGGAACTTCAATCGGTAATCAGCCCCAGCATTTT CASSPGWFLAGTSIGNQPQHF
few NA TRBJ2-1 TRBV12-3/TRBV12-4 TGTGCCAGCAGTTCGGGAGTGAGGAATGAGCAGTTCTTC CASSSGVRNEQFF
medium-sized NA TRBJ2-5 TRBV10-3 TGTGCCATCAGTGGAATGGAACAAGAGACCCAGTACTTC CAISGMEQETQYF
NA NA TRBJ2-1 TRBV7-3 TGTGCCAGCAGCTTAAACCCCCGGGGGAGCTCCTACAATGAGCAGTTCTTC CASSLNPRGSSYNEQFF
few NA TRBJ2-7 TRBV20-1 TGCAGTGCTAGAGTCTCCGTGGGAACCTACAATGAGCAGTACTTC CSARVSVGTYNEQYF
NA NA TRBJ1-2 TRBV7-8 TGTGCCAGCAGCGACGAAGGACGGTTTGTAAGAGGCTACACCTTC CASSDEGRFVRGYTF
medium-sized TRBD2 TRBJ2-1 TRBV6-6 TGTGCCAGCAGTTACACTAGCGGGGGCAATGAGCAGTTCTTC CASSYTSGGNEQFF
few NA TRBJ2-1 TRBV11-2 TGTGCCAGCAGCTTAGTAGTAGGGGCTCTCTACAATGAGCAGTTCTTC CASSLVVGALYNEQFF
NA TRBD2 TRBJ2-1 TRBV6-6 TGTGCCAGCAGTTACTCGACTAGCGCCTACTCCTACAATGAGCAGTTCTTC CASSYSTSAYSYNEQFF
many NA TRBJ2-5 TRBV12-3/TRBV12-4 TGTGCCAGCAGTACGGACAGTTCTTGGACCCAGTACTTC CASSTDSSWTQYF
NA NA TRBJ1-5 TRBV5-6 TGTGCCAGCAGCTTGCGGACAGCCAATCAGCCCCAGCATTTT CASSLRTANQPQHF
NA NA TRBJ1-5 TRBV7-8 TGTGCCAGCAGCAGGGCCAATCAGCCCCAGCATTTT CASSRANQPQHF
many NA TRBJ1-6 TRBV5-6 TGTGCCAGCAGCCGTGGGCCAGGGGAGCATTCACCCCTCCACTTT CASSRGPGEHSPLHF
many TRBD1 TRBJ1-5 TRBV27 TGTGCCAGCAGCGATACAGGGGGCAATCAGCCCCAGCATTTT CASSDTGGNQPQHF
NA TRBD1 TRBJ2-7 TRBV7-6 TGTGCCAGCAGCTTAGCGGGGGGAAGTGGATGGACAGGGGGCTTCTACGAGCAGTACTTC CASSLAGGSGWTGGFYEQYF
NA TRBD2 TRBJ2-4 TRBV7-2 TGTGCCAGCAGCCTCCAGGGCGGGAGGGCGGCGGACATTCAGTACTTC CASSLQGGRAADIQYF